A single sample is the source of the 21 T cell receptor beta chains below, sequenced in a study of immune characterization of retroperitoneal liposarcoma. A single record per CDR3 protein comes from TCRdb applying MiXCR to the PCR reads. The table lists around 3,200 distinct CDR3 sequences, approximately 39% of them singletons. Specimen: tumor tissue. The receptors stem from a male donor with retroperitoneal liposarcoma.

On this clonotype itself: Germline is not matched at one junction end, which may reflect a read error. The V gene is TRBV5-3, the J gene TRBJ1-4, with D possibly being TRBD1 (6 bases). TRBV5-3 is given ORF status, its function remaining uncertain. The CDR3 extends over 15 amino acids. The CDR3 bases are TGTGCCAGCAGCTCGAACAGGGCAGTGGATGAAAAACTGTTTTTT. Translation: CASSSNRAVDEKLFF.

This chain links TRBV11-1 with TRBJ2-1; perhaps D is TRBD1 or TRBD2 (6 bases each). The better agreement between TRBJ2-7 and the DNA end casts doubt on the J call. CDR3 length: 13 amino acids. Germline CDR1 reads SGHAT; CDR2 reads FQDESV (reference sequence). Written as DNA, the CDR3 is TGTGCCAGCCGGGGGCAGGGGTTGGTCGAGCAGTACTTC. This sequence encodes CASRGQGLVEQYF.

V gene TRBV7-6 combines with J gene TRBJ2-1; 9 bases agree with TRBD1. The CDR3 spans 14 residues. Looked up from germline, CDR1 is SGHVS and CDR2 is FNYEAQ. The CDR3 loop is CASAPGQGGREQFF. The CDR3 DNA is TGTGCTAGCGCGCCGGGACAGGGTGGGCGCGAGCAGTTCTTC.

This clonotype was detected only once. The chain carries TRBV20-1 and TRBJ2-1, with D perhaps TRBD2 (6 bases). The assigned J gene may be wrong: the sequence end matches TRBJ2-7 better. The CDR3 has 15 residues. The germline CDR1 and CDR2 sequences are DFQATT and SNEGSKA (reference sequence). The CDR3 reads CSARDPRGSSYEQYF. DNA of the CDR3: TGCAGTGCTAGAGATCCTCGGGGGAGCTCCTACGAGCAGTACTTC.

This clonotype counts as medium-sized. The chain carries TRBV11-2 and TRBJ2-1; the D call may be TRBD1 or TRBD2 (7 bases each). CDR1 is SGHAT, CDR2 FQNNGV, per germline. This CDR3 region has 15 residues. The V and J ends lost 1 base and 7 bases respectively, with 14 bases between them. CDR3 sequence reads: CASSLAQGRGNEQFF. In nucleotides, the CDR3 is TGTGCCAGCAGCTTAGCACAGGGGCGGGGGAATGAGCAGTTCTTC.

This clonotype came up a few times. The chain links TRBV6-1 to TRBJ2-1, with TRBD1 matching over 8 bases. Per the germline V gene, CDR1 is MNHNS and CDR2 is SASEGT. The trim removed 5 bases at V and 13 bases at J, leaving 13 bases unmatched. CDR3 size: 14 residues. The CDR3 here is CASSLQGEEETQFF. The DNA for the CDR3 is TGTGCCAGCAGTTTACAGGGGGAAGAAGAGACCCAGTTCTTC.

This clonotype was counted between two and nine times. The chain employs TRBV12-3 or TRBV12-4 and TRBJ2-1, with 11 bases fitting TRBD2. V dropped 4 bases and J dropped 6; count of bases not matched to a gene: 8. The length of the CDR3 is 16 residues. The CDR3 DNA is TGTGCCAGCAGTTCCCTAGCGGGAGGCACCATCAATGAGCAGTTCTTC. Protein product: CASSSLAGGTINEQFF.

This clonotype has a count of ten or more. This chain connects TRBV7-2 to TRBJ2-1; 12 bases agree with TRBD2. The J call may be mistaken, given a closer DNA end match to TRBJ2-7. This CDR3 spans 14 amino acids. Germline assignment: CDR1 SGHTA and CDR2 FQGNSA. The CDR3 sequence: CASSRLAGASEQYF. In DNA, the CDR3 is TGTGCCAGCAGCCGACTAGCGGGAGCTTCCGAGCAGTACTTC.

This CDR3 reads CASRLGLAGAYNEQFF. CDR3 nucleotide sequence: TGTGCCAGCAGACTAGGACTAGCGGGGGCCTACAATGAGCAGTTCTTC. The chain joins TRBV6-1 to TRBJ2-1, with 13 bases identical to TRBD2. The CDR3 is 16 residues long. V shed 6 bases and J 2 bases; nucleotides not matched to a gene: 4. CDR1 and CDR2 from the germline V gene are MNHNS and SASEGT.

This clonotype was recorded a few times. The V gene is TRBV5-6, the J gene TRBJ2-7, with D perhaps matching TRBD1 (6 bases). V was trimmed by 0 bases and J by 6 bases, leaving 10 bases between them. The CDR3 length is 13 residues. The germline gives CDR1 SGHDT, CDR2 YYEEEE. CDR3 bases: TGTGCCAGCAGCTTGGGACAGGTAGGCGAGCAGTACTTC. This gives the protein CASSLGQVGEQYF.

V is TRBV11-1 and J is TRBJ2-1, with D tentatively TRBD1 or TRBD2 (5 bases each). The CDR3 sequence is 17 residues long. The V gene lost 1 base and the J gene lost 5 bases, with 18 bases spanning the gap. Germline loops: CDR1 SGHAT, CDR2 FQDESV (reference sequence). Here the CDR3 reads CASSLVALPWGHNEQFF. The CDR3 coding sequence is TGTGCCAGCAGCTTAGTTGCCCTACCATGGGGACACAATGAGCAGTTCTTC.

V gene TRBV5-3 combines with J gene TRBJ2-1, with a weak D call TRBD1 (7 bases). TRBV5-3 has ORF status, its function being uncertain. This CDR3 region has 14 residues. V lost 8 bases to trimming and J lost 9 bases, with 21 bases between them. As DNA, the CDR3 is TGTGCCAGCAGGGGGGAGTCCCTAGCCGGTGAGCAGTTCTTC. It encodes CASRGESLAGEQFF.

This CDR3 reads CASSLGGGAGGYTF. CDR3 sequence (DNA): TGTGCCAGCAGTTTAGGAGGGGGGGCGGGCGGCTACACCTTC. This chain connects TRBV12-3 or TRBV12-4 to TRBJ1-2; D is perhaps TRBD1 (6 bases). This CDR3 contains 14 residues. The V end was cut by 1 base, the J end by 8 bases, with 14 bases between.

This chain joins TRBV6-1 and TRBJ2-7; tentatively, D is TRBD2 (6 bases). This CDR3 comprises 14 residues. Per the germline V gene, CDR1 is MNHNS and CDR2 is SASEGT. Trimming shortened V by 6 bases and J by 7 bases, and 19 bases separated the two germline ends. CDR3 in amino acids: CASSLGVGTGEQYV. The CDR3 DNA reads as TGTGCCAGCAGCCTGGGGGTCGGGACTGGTGAGCAGTACGTC.

This clonotype is medium-sized. The chain couples TRBV6-1 to TRBJ1-5; 8 bases map to TRBD1. The ends lost 8 bases at V and 0 bases at J; junction bases unmatched: 6. This CDR3 is 15 amino acids long. Per germline, CDR1 MNHNS and CDR2 SASEGT. Written as DNA, the CDR3 is TGTGCCAGCGTCGGACAGGGTTATAGCAATCAGCCCCAGCATTTT. Translating gives CASVGQGYSNQPQHF.

This clonotype was seen once. The chain couples TRBV27 to TRBJ2-3; 9 bases agree with TRBD2. Germline CDR1 is MNHEY and CDR2 is SMNVEV (reference sequence). The CDR3 runs 15 residues. V lost 7 bases, J lost 6 bases, and 11 bases stayed unmatched. The CDR3 DNA reads as TGTGCCAGCAAGCTCCTAGCGGGGCTCGGGGATACGCAGTATTTT. This translates into CASKLLAGLGDTQYF.

The V call is TRBV7-2, the J call TRBJ2-5; TRBD2 aligns across 8 bases. V gave up 5 bases and J gave up 11 bases; unmatched junction bases: 19. CDR3 length: 16 amino acids. The germline CDR1 and CDR2 sequences are SGHTA and FQGNSA. CDR3: CASSISGTSSYNEQYF. The CDR3 region has the DNA TGTGCCAGCAGCATTAGCGGGACGAGCTCCTACAATGAGCAGTACTTC.

This clonotype is labeled as large. The V and J genes are TRBV7-2 and TRBJ2-5; D remains unclear. From germline, CDR1 is SGHTA and CDR2 FQGNSA. The CDR3 loop spans 15 amino acids. Trimming took 6 bases from V and 11 from J, leaving 25 bases between them. CDR3 in DNA: TGTGCCAGCAGACTAACCGGGTCCCATAGCAATGAGCAGTACTTC. Translated: CASRLTGSHSNEQYF.

The chain carries TRBV7-6 and TRBJ2-1; perhaps TRBD1 as D (5 bases). Judging by the DNA end, TRBJ2-5 fits better; the J call may be wrong. CDR1 and CDR2 (germline): SGHVS, FNYEAQ. The CDR3 extends over 12 amino acids. The CDR3 DNA is TGTGCCAGCTCCAGGGTCCAGGAGACCCAGTACTTC. This sequence encodes CASSRVQETQYF.

This clonotype has just a few counts. Here the CDR3 DNA reads TGTGCCAGCAGCTTGGACGGGACAGGGGGTGGGGATACGCAGTATTTT. Its protein product is CASSLDGTGGGDTQYF. The genes are TRBV5-4 and TRBJ2-3; 11 bases map to TRBD1. V shed 0 bases, J shed 6 bases, and the junction held 6 bases outside the gene matches. The CDR3 consists of 16 residues. The germline gives CDR1 SGHNT, CDR2 YYREEE (reference sequence).

This clonotype was detected a few times. V gene TRBV5-1 combines with J gene TRBJ1-1, with a weak D call TRBD1 (5 bases). This CDR3 region has 14 residues. V dropped 1 base and J dropped 4 bases, with 11 bases sitting between them. The germline gives CDR1 SGHRS, CDR2 YFSETQ. The CDR3 here is CASSLSRAGTEAFF. The CDR3 region has the DNA TGCGCCAGCAGCTTGTCCAGGGCGGGCACTGAAGCTTTCTTT.